These 9 T cell receptor beta chains came from one sample sequenced in a study of spatial heterogeneity in lung cancer. TCRdb re-called the 5' RACE reads with MiXCR, one entry per CDR3 protein. The table lists nearly 15,000 distinct CDR3 sequences, almost 8% of them singletons, with 25% to 40% in the top ten. The sample's time point: sample taken at primary tumor resection. TCRs were sequenced from unsorted whole RNA of tumor, nontumor lung or PBMC. Sequenced material: PBMCs, taken at surgery. The receptors were gathered from a female donor with early-stage non-small cell lung cancer.

The sample holds many counts of this clonotype. The V gene is TRBV3-1, the J gene TRBJ2-3, with TRBD1 as a possible D gene (6 bases). CDR3 length: 16 residues. Trimming stripped 4 bases from V and 2 bases from J, with 16 bases between. Germline V gene data show CDR1 as LGHDT and CDR2 as YNNKEL (reference sequence). CDR3 protein: CASSPQGTTHTDTQYF. CDR3 nucleotide sequence: TGTGCCAGCAGCCCACAGGGTACGACCCACACAGATACGCAGTATTTT.

This clonotype was recorded at least ten times. The chain employs TRBV3-1 and TRBJ2-1, with D maybe TRBD2 (6 bases). From germline, CDR1 is LGHDT and CDR2 YNNKEL (reference sequence). The length of the CDR3 is 14 residues. Trimming left V 4 bases short and J 8 bases short, with 15 bases between. CDR3 protein: CASSPLANEDEQFF. DNA of the CDR3: TGTGCCAGCAGCCCGCTAGCGAATGAGGATGAGCAGTTCTTC.

This clonotype appeared many times. The CDR3 region has the DNA TGTGCCAGCAGCGTAGGGTTCGGCGGTACGCAGTATTTT. Protein sequence: CASSVGFGGTQYF. The chain combines TRBV9 with TRBJ2-3; no reliable D call. The CDR3 runs to 13 residues. With 0 bases removed from V and 8 bases from J, the gap between germline ends came to 10 bases. Germline V gene data show CDR1 as SGDLS and CDR2 as YYNGEE.

Of note for this clonotype: This clone may be a read error of a much larger clone one base away. The chain combines TRBV12-5 with TRBJ1-6; D gene ambiguous. The germline CDR1 and CDR2 sequences are LGHNT and FRNRAP. This CDR3 region has 12 residues. CDR3 sequence reads: CASGRPNTPLHF. The CDR3 bases are TGTGCTAGTGGTCGACCTAATACACCCCTCCACTTT.

This clonotype came up many times. This chain uses TRBV28 with TRBJ2-6, with 10 bases identical to TRBD1. The CDR3 extends over 16 amino acids. J lost 2 bases, V lost 4 bases, and 2 bases had no gene match. Germline lookup yields CDR1 MDHEN and CDR2 SYDVKM. This CDR3 is CASSWDRGTGANVLTF. CDR3 coding DNA: TGTGCCAGCAGTTGGGACAGGGGAACTGGGGCCAACGTCCTGACTTTC.

This clonotype came up a few times. The chain uses TRBV7-3 and TRBJ2-1; D call uncertain. With 5 bases removed from V and 0 bases from J, the gap between germline ends came to 11 bases. Per germline, CDR1 SGHTA and CDR2 FQGTGA. The length of the CDR3 is 15 residues. Here the CDR3 DNA reads TGTGCCAGCAGCCCAGCCAGGAGCTCCTACAATGAGCAGTTCTTC. Translated: CASSPARSSYNEQFF.

This clonotype turned up a few times. The J gene is TRBJ2-1, the V gene TRBV7-2; D ambiguous. The V gene lost 3 bases and the J gene lost 9 bases, with 21 bases spanning the gap. Germline V lookup: CDR1 SGHTA, CDR2 FQGNSA. This CDR3 contains 16 residues. The CDR3 DNA is TGTGCCAGCAGCTTCGGCTCGAGGACCTTAGGGCTTGAGCAGTTCTTC. Amino acid sequence: CASSFGSRTLGLEQFF.

This clonotype has at least ten counts. The gene calls are TRBV4-2 and TRBJ1-1, with D hard to call. Trimming pared 4 bases from V and 1 base from J, leaving 7 bases between. The CDR3 loop spans 13 amino acids. Germline V lookup: CDR1 LGHNA, CDR2 YNFKEQ. CDR3 protein: CASSRNPNTEAFF. In nucleotides, the CDR3 is TGTGCCAGCAGCCGGAACCCGAACACTGAAGCTTTCTTT.

This clonotype was recorded many times. This rearrangement joins TRBV20-1 to TRBJ2-1, with 8 bases aligning to TRBD2. Germline V gene lookup returns CDR1 DFQATT and CDR2 SNEGSKA (reference sequence). The CDR3 is 15 amino acids. The junction had 10 bases not matched to a gene; V was cut back by 6 bases and J by 3 bases. The CDR3 reads CSATPPGTSYNEQFF. In DNA, the CDR3 is TGCAGTGCGACCCCCCCGGGGACTAGCTACAATGAGCAGTTCTTC.